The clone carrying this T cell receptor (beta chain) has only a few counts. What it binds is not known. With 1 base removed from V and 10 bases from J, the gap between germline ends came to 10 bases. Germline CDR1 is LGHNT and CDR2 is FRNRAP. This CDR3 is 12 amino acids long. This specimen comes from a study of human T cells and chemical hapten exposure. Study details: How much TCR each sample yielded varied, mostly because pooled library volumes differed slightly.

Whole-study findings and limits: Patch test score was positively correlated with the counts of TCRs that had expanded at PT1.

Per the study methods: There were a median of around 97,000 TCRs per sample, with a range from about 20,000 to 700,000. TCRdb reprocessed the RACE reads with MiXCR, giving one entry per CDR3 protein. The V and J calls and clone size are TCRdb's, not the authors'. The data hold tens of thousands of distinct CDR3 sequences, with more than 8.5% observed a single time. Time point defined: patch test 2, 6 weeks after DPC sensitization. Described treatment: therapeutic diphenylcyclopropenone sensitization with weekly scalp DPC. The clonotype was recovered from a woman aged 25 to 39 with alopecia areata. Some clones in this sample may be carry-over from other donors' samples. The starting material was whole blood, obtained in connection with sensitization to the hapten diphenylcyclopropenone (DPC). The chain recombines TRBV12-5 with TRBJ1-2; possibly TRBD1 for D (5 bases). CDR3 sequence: CASGLADGHYTF. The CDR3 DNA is TGTGCTAGTGGTTTGGCCGACGGACACTACACCTTC.